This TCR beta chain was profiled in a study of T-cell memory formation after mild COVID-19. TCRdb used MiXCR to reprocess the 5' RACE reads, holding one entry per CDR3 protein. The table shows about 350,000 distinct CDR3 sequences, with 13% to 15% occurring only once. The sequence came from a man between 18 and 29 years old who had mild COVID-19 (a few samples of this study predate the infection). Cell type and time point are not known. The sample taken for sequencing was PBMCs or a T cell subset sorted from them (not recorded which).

CDR3 bases: TGTGCCAGCCATACCGGAGGATTGAACACTGAAGCTTTCTTT. This codes for CASHTGGLNTEAFF. The chain is built from TRBV7-9 and TRBJ1-1, with D unresolved. Deletions cut 8 bases from V and 0 bases from J, with 13 bases between. The CDR3 length is 14 residues. Germline values: CDR1 SEHNR, CDR2 FQNEAQ (reference sequence).